Reported below is one TCR beta chain. Its recognized antigen is unknown. Base qualities are missing; no much larger clone stands one base away. TCRbeta CDR3 regions were amplified from genomic DNA using the immunoSEQ Assay, a bias-controlled multiplex PCR. Concerning the study's data processing: Nucleated cell counts per sample were estimated from amplification of reference gene primers within the assay. To quantify the absolute abundance of each unique TCRbeta CDR3 rearrangement, sequence reads were collapsed and filtered. For each sample, productive Simpson clonality was calculated as the square root of Simpson's diversity index across productive rearrangements. TCRdb carries this immuneACCESS record with in-frame sequences only. Its versions omit some clonotypes, under half of them owing to an unresolved V gene in the studies checked, with the rest unexplained. The V and J calls and clone size were taken over from that table, and D and trimming were inferred from the DNA. This sample has 200,000 to 250,000 clones in its table, and 80% to 90% of those were observed once. Around 3.2% of the sample lies in the top ten.

Reading the germline V gene gives CDR1 MNHNS and CDR2 SASEGT. V sheds 1 base and J sheds 0 bases, leaving 7 bases between their ends. Reading from cysteine to phenylalanine, the CDR3 counts 15 amino acids. Left in the record is the CDR3 DNA by itself, 45 bases read in frame from the first base. The source of the sample is a study of blood T cell repertoires in COVID-19 (dated by TCRdb to about 2020). Regarding the research as a whole: Samples covering the acute and convalescent phases of COVID-19 were provided by collaborators in the United States, Italy and Spain. Where available, HLA class I and class II types were obtained from metadata supplied by the sample provider rather than from assay-based typing. The material from the prospective study consisted of cDNA or gDNA derived from T cells, B-cell-depleted T cells, or PBMCs. Deeply sampled blood TCRbeta repertoires from subjects exposed to, actively infected with, or recovered from COVID-19 were included in the dataset. The repertoires were released in a freely available public database intended as a resource for research on the immune response to SARS-CoV-2. The sample metadata nearly always contained a de-identified subject ID, COVID-19 status, age in years and sex. Samples came from the ongoing ImmuneRACE study (first 160 participants) plus 1,254 subjects from 6 global collaborators. Overall study outcomes, separate from this receptor: The amount of clinical and demographic metadata varied by source and participant and was provided uncurated.

Enrolling through a virtual design, the prospective study's participants ranged in age from roughly 18 to 90 years and lived across approximately 25 United States geographic areas. In the prospective study, participants were assigned to cohorts based on the clinical history participants reported in a screening survey and a study questionnaire. In the prospective study, mobile phlebotomists collected whole blood, serum and a nasopharyngeal or oropharyngeal swab from each participant. Additional blood draws and questionnaires over an approximately 2-month period could optionally be provided by prospective study participants. Prospective study blood samples were shipped either frozen or at room temperature before DNA extraction.

Sequenced sample: PBMCs or T cells enriched from blood (not recorded which). This clonotype was sampled from a woman aged 18-29 years in a cohort exposed to, infected with or recovered from COVID-19 (not recorded which). The receptor chain draws on TRBV6-1 and TRBJ2-1; too little of a D gene remains to name it. The CDR3 in this case is CASSEVGGSYNEQFF. The DNA sequence reads TGTGCCAGCAGTGAAGTTGGCGGCTCCTACAATGAGCAGTTCTTC.